These 2 T cell receptor beta chains share one sample of origin, sequenced in a study of vaccination effects on CD4 cells after COVID-19. Their cognate antigens are unknown. Some clones are missing from TCRdb's copy, which holds only in-frame ones; the method was immunoSEQ multiplex PCR. The sample holds tens of thousands of clones; more than 60% are singletons and the top ten take about 37%. Antigen-specific CD4+ T cells were expanded (with viral peptide pools) by the ViraFEST assay ahead of sequencing. Following culture for approximately ten days, CD4+ T cells were isolated. PCR showed that the person got SARS-CoV-2 infection at some point between March and December 2020. The sequenced sample was CD4+ T cells from PBMCs cultured with a peptide pool, obtained before COVID-19 vaccination. These TCRs come from a human donor who had a prior SARS-CoV-2 infection.

This clone was seen a handful of times. The chain is built from TRBV18 and TRBJ2-1; 8 nucleotides agree with TRBD1. The CDR3 spans 18 residues. The V and J ends lost 0 bases and 3 bases, in that order; junction bases with no gene match: 10. Germline V lookup: CDR1 KGHSH, CDR2 LQKENI. The CDR3 DNA is TGTGCCAGCTCACCACCGAGGGCAGGGGGCAGTGGCTACAATGAGCAGTTCTTC. Its translation is CASSPPRAGGSGYNEQFF.

This rearrangement joins TRBV9 to TRBJ2-7; 8 bases align to TRBD2. Trimming removed 0 bases from V and 2 bases from J; junction bases left unmatched: 13. The CDR3 loop spans 18 amino acids. Germline assignment: CDR1 SGDLS and CDR2 YYNGEE. CDR3 bases: TGTGCCAGCAGCGTAGGTTTAGAAATAGCGGGATGGACCTACGAGCAGTACTTC. Translated: CASSVGLEIAGWTYEQYF.